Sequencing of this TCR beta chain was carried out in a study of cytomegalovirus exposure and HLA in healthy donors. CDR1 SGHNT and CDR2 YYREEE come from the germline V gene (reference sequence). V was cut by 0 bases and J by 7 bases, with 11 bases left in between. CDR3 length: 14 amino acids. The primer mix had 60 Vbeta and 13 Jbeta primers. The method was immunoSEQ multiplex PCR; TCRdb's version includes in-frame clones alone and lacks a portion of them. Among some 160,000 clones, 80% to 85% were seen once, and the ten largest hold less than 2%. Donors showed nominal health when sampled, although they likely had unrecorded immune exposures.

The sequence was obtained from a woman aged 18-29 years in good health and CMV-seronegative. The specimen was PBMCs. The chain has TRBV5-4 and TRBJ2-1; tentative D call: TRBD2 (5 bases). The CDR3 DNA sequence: TGTGCCAGCAGCTTGGCCAACGGGGTGAATGAGCAGTTCTTC. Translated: CASSLANGVNEQFF.